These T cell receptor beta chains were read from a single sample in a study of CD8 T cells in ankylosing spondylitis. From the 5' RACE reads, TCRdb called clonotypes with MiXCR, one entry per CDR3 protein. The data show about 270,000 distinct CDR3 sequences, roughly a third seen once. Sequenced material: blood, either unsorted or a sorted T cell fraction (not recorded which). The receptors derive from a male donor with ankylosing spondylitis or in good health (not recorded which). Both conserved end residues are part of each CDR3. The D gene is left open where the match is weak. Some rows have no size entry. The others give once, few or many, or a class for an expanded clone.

CASSERAYRVPGRMSEQFF TGCGCCAGCAGTGAGCGGGCTTACAGGGTCCCAGGACGAATGAGTGAGCAGTTCTTC few TRBJ2-1 NA TRBV10-1
CASSPRQMNTEAFF TGCGCCAGCAGCCCCCGTCAGATGAACACTGAAGCTTTCTTT NA TRBJ1-1 NA TRBV5-1
CAWKGVGAPQETQYF TGTGCCTGGAAGGGAGTCGGCGCGCCCCAAGAGACCCAGTACTTC few TRBJ2-5 NA TRBV30
CASSPQGSGIARFF TGTGCCAGCAGCCCACAGGGGTCGGGAATCGCTCGGTTCTTC NA TRBJ2-1 TRBD1 TRBV7-9
CASSPRGGARSEQFF TGTGCCAGCAGCCCGAGGGGGGGGGCGAGGAGTGAGCAGTTCTTC few TRBJ2-1 NA TRBV12-3/TRBV12-4
CAISDSTWDQETQYF TGTGCCATCAGCGATTCGACTTGGGACCAAGAGACCCAGTACTTC few TRBJ2-5 NA TRBV10-3
CATLDDNEQFF TGTGCCACCCTGGATGATAATGAGCAGTTCTTC once TRBJ2-1 NA TRBV6-2/TRBV6-3
CASSRLGGGETQYF TGTGCCAGCAGTCGCCTGGGGGGAGGCGAGACCCAGTACTTC few TRBJ2-5 NA TRBV5-6
CSALRGEVDYGYTF TGCAGTGCCCTACGTGGGGAGGTAGACTATGGCTACACCTTC few TRBJ1-2 NA TRBV20-1
CASSSTGKSYEQYF TGTGCCAGCAGCTCCACAGGGAAAAGCTACGAGCAGTACTTC NA TRBJ2-7 NA TRBV7-6
CASRRRGNQPQHF TGTGCCAGCAGGAGACGCGGGAATCAGCCCCAGCATTTT few TRBJ1-5 NA TRBV6-1
CSGGGTPMNTEAFF TGCAGTGGGGGCGGGACCCCCATGAACACTGAAGCTTTCTTT few TRBJ1-1 NA TRBV20-1
CSAPPSGANVLTF TGCAGTGCACCACCATCTGGGGCCAACGTCCTGACTTTC NA TRBJ2-6 NA TRBV20-1
CASSLVRRGEQFF TGTGCCAGCAGTTTAGTTAGGCGTGGTGAGCAGTTCTTC few TRBJ2-1 NA TRBV12-3/TRBV12-4
CSARPGWASQETQYF TGCAGTGCTAGACCGGGATGGGCCTCTCAAGAGACCCAGTACTTC NA TRBJ2-5 NA TRBV20-1
CASSPWDRSYEQYF TGTGCCAGCAGCCCTTGGGACAGGAGCTACGAGCAGTACTTC NA TRBJ2-7 TRBD1 TRBV7-9
CASSLAVYGYTF TGTGCCAGCAGCTTAGCGGTCTATGGCTACACCTTC few TRBJ1-2 NA TRBV7-9
CSARLDAGNTEAFF TGCAGTGCGAGACTAGATGCGGGGAACACTGAAGCTTTCTTT few TRBJ1-1 NA TRBV20-1
CSARGRSSGGRPYEQYF TGCAGTGCTAGAGGTCGGTCTAGCGGGGGGCGTCCCTACGAGCAGTACTTC NA TRBJ2-7 TRBD2 TRBV20-1
CSASALGFSKNIQYF TGCAGTGCTAGTGCGCTTGGGTTTTCCAAAAACATTCAGTACTTC NA TRBJ2-4 NA TRBV20-1
CATSKTSGGAGETQYF TGTGCCACCAGCAAGACTAGCGGGGGGGCCGGGGAGACCCAGTACTTC NA TRBJ2-5 TRBD2 TRBV15
CASSLTMPGVDHLHF TGTGCCAGCAGTCTGACAATGCCCGGTGTTGACCACCTCCACTTT NA TRBJ1-6 NA TRBV6-1
CSVLEGKGANVLTF TGCAGCGTTTTAGAGGGTAAAGGGGCCAACGTCCTGACTTTC few TRBJ2-6 NA TRBV29-1
CASSFPGLAGAVTDTQYF TGTGCCAGCAGCTTCCCGGGACTAGCGGGGGCCGTCACAGATACGCAGTATTTT once TRBJ2-3 TRBD2 TRBV11-2
CASSLGLAGTKEETQYF TGTGCCAGCAGTTTGGGACTAGCGGGGACCAAAGAAGAGACCCAGTACTTC NA TRBJ2-5 TRBD2 TRBV12-3/TRBV12-4
CATGAFGEQFF TGTGCCACGGGCGCGTTCGGTGAGCAGTTCTTC few TRBJ2-1 NA TRBV12-3/TRBV12-4
CSARGWGTSGFGDEQYF TGCAGTGCTAGAGGTTGGGGGACTAGCGGATTTGGGGACGAGCAGTACTTC NA TRBJ2-7 TRBD2 TRBV20-1
CASRVYGYTF TGTGCCAGCAGAGTCTATGGCTACACCTTC NA TRBJ1-2 NA TRBV9
CASSLALADTQYF TGTGCCAGCAGCTTAGCGCTGGCAGATACGCAGTATTTT NA TRBJ2-3 NA TRBV7-9
CASSTPVGYNEQFF TGTGCCAGCAGCACCCCGGTTGGGTACAATGAGCAGTTCTTC few TRBJ2-1 NA TRBV5-4
CSARMMVTGELFF TGCAGTGCTAGAATGATGGTCACCGGGGAGCTGTTTTTT NA TRBJ2-2 NA TRBV20-1
CSAKGQGVGNTIYF TGCAGTGCCAAGGGACAGGGGGTTGGAAACACCATATATTTT few TRBJ1-3 TRBD1 TRBV20-1
CASSFGQSSEAFF TGTGCCAGCAGCTTCGGACAGTCCAGTGAAGCTTTCTTT few TRBJ1-1 NA TRBV7-9
CASSPGINSNQPQHF TGTGCCAGCTCACCAGGGATCAATAGCAATCAGCCCCAGCATTTT NA TRBJ1-5 NA TRBV18
CAISDPPPGNTNTGELFF TGTGCCATCAGTGACCCCCCACCCGGCAATACGAACACCGGGGAGCTGTTTTTT few TRBJ2-2 NA TRBV10-3
CAIRGVNSPLHF TGTGCCATCCGGGGGGTTAATTCACCCCTCCACTTT NA TRBJ1-6 NA TRBV10-3
CASSSWTGVATDTQYF TGCGCCAGCAGCTCTTGGACAGGGGTTGCCACAGATACGCAGTATTTT few TRBJ2-3 TRBD1 TRBV5-1
CSAKGGDRDRVHEQYF TGCAGTGCCAAGGGGGGAGACCGGGACAGGGTACACGAGCAGTACTTC NA TRBJ2-7 TRBD1 TRBV20-1
CATSDPGQGAYNEQFF TGTGCCACCAGTGACCCGGGACAGGGGGCTTACAATGAGCAGTTCTTC few TRBJ2-1 TRBD1 TRBV24-1